A single sample gave rise to the 27 T cell receptor beta chains below, sequenced in a study of control samples from healthy donors and cancer patients. Some clones are missing from TCRdb's copy, which holds only in-frame ones; the method was immunoSEQ multiplex PCR. The profile shows some 70,000 clones, 65% to 85% of them singletons. Sequencing used blood. All receptors derive from a man between 60 and 75 years old in good health.

The chain recombines TRBV7-9 with TRBJ2-1, with TRBD2 as a possible D gene (5 bases). The V end lost 11 bases, the J end lost 0 bases, and 14 bases lay between the germline ends. This CDR3 comprises 14 residues. Germline V gene lookup returns CDR1 SEHNR and CDR2 FQNEAQ (reference sequence). CDR3 sequence reads: CAVAGESSYNEQFF. The CDR3, as DNA: TGTGCCGTCGCCGGGGAAAGCTCCTACAATGAGCAGTTCTTC.

The chain has TRBV5-4 and TRBJ1-4; weak D call: TRBD1 (6 bases). The CDR3 is made up of 14 amino acids. Trimming removed 0 bases from V and 10 bases from J, with 13 bases in between. Germline values: CDR1 SGHNT, CDR2 YYREEE (reference sequence). CDR3 residues: CASSLGAGDGKLFF. The CDR3 DNA sequence: TGTGCCAGCAGCTTGGGGGCAGGGGACGGAAAACTGTTTTTT.

V and J are TRBV16 and TRBJ2-1, with 14 bases fitting TRBD2. The V and J ends lost 2 bases and 9 bases, in that order; junction bases with no gene match: 9. The germline V gene encodes CDR1 KGHSY and CDR2 FQNENV. The CDR3 extends over 17 amino acids. Here the CDR3 reads CASSQVMTSGRAGEQFF. DNA of the CDR3: TGTGCCAGCAGCCAAGTAATGACTAGCGGGAGGGCCGGTGAGCAGTTCTTC.

This chain joins TRBV4-2 and TRBJ1-1, with 8 bases lining up with TRBD1. V shed 0 bases, J shed 3 bases, and the junction held 3 bases outside the gene matches. The CDR3 contains 15 residues. Germline loops: CDR1 LGHNA, CDR2 YNFKEQ. CDR3 nucleotides: TGTGCCAGCAGCCAAGAGCGGGACAGGCACACTGAAGCTTTCTTT. Translated, it gives CASSQERDRHTEAFF.

The chain has TRBV6-5 and TRBJ1-1; a weak D match, TRBD1 (5 bases). The CDR3 is 14 amino acids. Deletions cut 6 bases from V and 2 bases from J, with 13 bases between. The germline V gene encodes CDR1 MNHEY and CDR2 SVGAGI. The CDR3 here is CASRRTRINTEAFF. CDR3 nucleotide sequence: TGTGCCAGCAGAAGGACACGAATAAACACTGAAGCTTTCTTT.

In this sample, this clone turned up once. The chain is built from TRBV7-8 and TRBJ2-1, with D possibly TRBD2 on 6 matching bases. Trimming left V 1 base short and J 4 bases short, with 17 bases between. Germline CDR1 SGHVS, CDR2 FQNEAQ. This CDR3 region has 17 residues. CDR3 DNA sequence: TGTGCCAGCAGCTTAGAAGCAGTAGCGGTGAAGTACAATGAGCAGTTCTTC. This codes for CASSLEAVAVKYNEQFF.

This clone was counted at least ten times. This CDR3 reads CASSYLWQLRDTIYF. In DNA, the CDR3 is TGTGCCAGCAGTTATCTCTGGCAGTTAAGGGACACCATATATTTT. The V call is TRBV6-6, the J call TRBJ1-3; D unresolved. Germline V gene data show CDR1 as MNHNY and CDR2 as SVGAGI (reference sequence). The CDR3 spans 15 residues. The V end was cut by 3 bases, the J end by 8 bases, with 17 bases between.

This clone was recorded only once. This chain connects TRBV6-2 or TRBV6-3 to TRBJ2-7; 10 bases agree with TRBD2. The CDR3 runs 14 residues. J gave up 3 bases and V 5 bases, and 4 bases lay outside the gene matches. Germline CDR1 and CDR2: MNHEY and SVGEGT. In DNA form, the CDR3 reads TGTGCCAGCAGTGTAGCGGGAGGAGGCTACGAGCAGTACTTC. Encoded protein: CASSVAGGGYEQYF.

The chain uses TRBV28 and TRBJ1-1; D might be TRBD1 (5 bases). CDR1 is MDHEN and CDR2 is SYDVKM in the germline V gene. The V and J ends lost 7 bases and 8 bases respectively, with 17 bases between them. This CDR3 is built from 13 residues. The DNA for the CDR3 is TGTGCCAGCACCGCCGACAGAGTTCGGGAAGCTTTCTTT. Residues: CASTADRVREAFF.

The V gene is TRBV2, the J gene TRBJ2-3; a possible D gene is TRBD2 (6 bases). Trimming left V 6 bases short and J 2 bases short, with 15 bases between. This CDR3 has 15 residues. CDR1 SNHLY and CDR2 FYNNEI come from the germline V gene. CDR3 in amino acids: CASRETTGATDTQYF. The CDR3 DNA is TGTGCCAGCAGGGAAACGACGGGAGCCACAGATACGCAGTATTTT.

This chain uses TRBV6-4 with TRBJ2-1; D could derive from TRBD1 or TRBD2 (5 bases each). Looked up from germline, CDR1 is MRHNA and CDR2 is SNTAGT. The V gene lost 5 bases and the J gene lost 10 bases, with 15 bases spanning the gap. This CDR3 comprises 13 residues. The CDR3 loop reads CASSQTRGREQFF. The CDR3 nucleotides are TGTGCCAGCAGTCAAACTAGGGGCCGGGAGCAGTTCTTC.

J is TRBJ2-7 and V is TRBV5-3; a possible D gene is TRBD1 (6 bases). TRBV5-3 counts as an open reading frame of uncertain function. This CDR3 has 12 amino acids. Trimming removed 0 bases from V and 6 bases from J, with 7 bases in between. For the CDR3, the DNA is TGTGCCAGAAGCTTGGACAGGGCCGAGCAGTACTTC. As protein: CARSLDRAEQYF.

The chain employs TRBV24-1 and TRBJ1-1; the match to TRBD1 covers 7 bases. The CDR3 extends over 14 amino acids. Germline V CDR1 and CDR2: KGHDR, SFDVKD. V lost 5 bases and J lost 6; bases outside the gene matches: 8. The CDR3 sequence is CATSGSGGNAEAFF. The CDR3 DNA sequence: TGTGCCACCAGTGGGTCAGGGGGAAATGCTGAAGCTTTCTTT.

The V call is TRBV12-5, the J call TRBJ2-7, with D perhaps given as TRBD1 or TRBD2 (5 bases each). This CDR3 is 15 amino acids long. Deletions cut 1 base from V and 2 bases from J, with 12 bases between. Germline lookup yields CDR1 LGHNT and CDR2 FRNRAP. The CDR3 reads CASGLGGTSAYEQYF. The CDR3 nucleotides read TGTGCTAGTGGTTTGGGGGGGACCTCAGCCTACGAGCAGTACTTC.

The CDR3 here is CASTLAGHGTGELFF. CDR3 coding DNA: TGTGCCAGCACCCTTGCGGGCCATGGAACCGGGGAGCTGTTTTTT. This chain uses TRBV28 with TRBJ2-2, with D possibly being TRBD2 (5 bases). V was trimmed by 7 bases and J by 5 bases, leaving 17 bases between them. Germline CDR1 reads MDHEN; CDR2 reads SYDVKM. CDR3 length: 15 amino acids.

The chain recombines TRBV6-4 with TRBJ1-1; 7 nucleotides line up with TRBD1. CDR1 is MRHNA and CDR2 is SNTAGT in the germline V gene. The CDR3 extends over 15 amino acids. Trimming cost V 4 bases and J 3 bases; bases outside gene matches: 8. The DNA of the CDR3 is TGTGCCAGCAGTGTAACGGACAGGTCCGACACTGAAGCTTTCTTT. Its protein is CASSVTDRSDTEAFF.

CDR3 bases: TGTGCCAGCAGAAACCAGGGGTTAGGCAATCAGCCCCAGCATTTT. Amino acids: CASRNQGLGNQPQHF. V usage is TRBV6-5 and J usage is TRBJ1-5; D might be TRBD1 (6 bases). Trimming took 6 bases from V and 2 from J, leaving 14 bases between them. This CDR3 comprises 15 residues. Germline V gives CDR1 MNHEY, CDR2 SVGAGI.

The chain uses TRBV5-4 and TRBJ2-2; tentatively, D is TRBD2 (6 bases). The germline CDR1 and CDR2 sequences are SGHNT and YYREEE (reference sequence). The CDR3 consists of 14 residues. With 4 bases removed from V and 6 bases from J, the gap between germline ends came to 13 bases. The CDR3 region has the DNA TGTGCCAGCAGCCCGGAGACTAGACCCGGGGAGCTGTTTTTT. It yields the protein CASSPETRPGELFF.

This chain links TRBV18 with TRBJ1-2, with TRBD1 matching 8 bases. The junction had 4 bases not matched to a gene; V was cut back by 3 bases and J by 1 base. Germline V CDR1 and CDR2: KGHSH, LQKENI. The CDR3 consists of 15 residues. The CDR3 is CASSPGQASNYGYTF. The CDR3 DNA reads TGTGCCAGCTCACCGGGACAGGCCAGTAACTATGGCTACACCTTC.

This clone was picked up a small number of times. The CDR3 is CASSSGLAGALGTDTQYF. CDR3 bases: TGCGCCAGCAGCTCCGGACTAGCGGGAGCTTTGGGGACAGATACGCAGTATTTT. The rearrangement links TRBV5-1 to TRBJ2-3; 13 bases map to TRBD2. J was trimmed by 3 bases and V by 3 bases; bases with no gene match: 10. Germline values: CDR1 SGHRS, CDR2 YFSETQ. This CDR3 contains 18 residues.

This clone has just a few counts. The sample contains more than one DNA sequence encoding this CDR3. The CDR3 bases are TGTGCCAGCAGCTTAATTTCAGGAACCGGGGAGCTGTTTTTT. Its protein is CASSLISGTGELFF. This sequence joins TRBV7-9 and TRBJ2-2; no clear D gene. The germline CDR1 and CDR2 sequences are SEHNR and FQNEAQ (reference sequence). V shed 2 bases and J shed 5 bases, with 9 bases lying between them. The CDR3 contains 14 residues.

V gene TRBV4-1 combines with J gene TRBJ2-1; 10 bases align to TRBD2. Looked up from germline, CDR1 is MGHRA and CDR2 is YSYEKL. This CDR3 contains 16 residues. The J segment lost 8 bases and the V segment lost 0 bases, leaving 7 bases of the junction unmatched. CDR3 coding DNA: TGCGCCAGCAGCCAAGAGAGAGCGGGAGGGCCAGATGAGCAGTTCTTC. Its protein is CASSQERAGGPDEQFF.

The chain is built from TRBV7-9 and TRBJ2-3; the D gene is possibly TRBD2 (6 bases). The germline V gene encodes CDR1 SEHNR and CDR2 FQNEAQ (reference sequence). Trimming removed 7 bases at V and 4 bases at J, with 12 bases between. This CDR3 contains 13 residues. CDR3 region: CASNRLDSDTQYF. In DNA form, the CDR3 reads TGTGCCAGCAACCGACTAGATTCAGATACGCAGTATTTT.

For this clone: The sample contains more than one DNA sequence encoding this CDR3. The V and J genes are TRBV7-8 and TRBJ2-5; no clear D. There are 13 residues in the CDR3. The germline V gene encodes CDR1 SGHVS and CDR2 FQNEAQ. Deletions cut 0 bases from V and 4 bases from J, with 6 bases between. The CDR3 DNA is TGTGCCAGCAGCTTAGCGAGAGTAGAGACCCAGTACTTC. Amino acids: CASSLARVETQYF.

Here the CDR3 DNA reads TGTGCCAGCAGCTTGGGGCTAGCAGATCAGCAGTATTTT. Translating it yields CASSLGLADQQYF. The V and J genes are TRBV5-4 and TRBJ2-3; D may be TRBD2 (5 bases). The CDR3 extends over 13 amino acids. Germline CDR1 is SGHNT and CDR2 is YYREEE (reference sequence). The ends were cut back, 0 bases at V and 11 bases at J, with 13 bases in the middle.

In this sample, this clone turned up once. V gene TRBV19 combines with J gene TRBJ1-6; D is possibly TRBD1 (5 bases). The length of the CDR3 is 14 residues. Trimming stripped 4 bases from V and 10 bases from J, with 14 bases between. Germline V gene sequence: CDR1 LNHDA, CDR2 SQIVND (reference sequence). CDR3 sequence (DNA): TGTGCCAGTAGTACCATTACAGGACGGTCACCCCTCCACTTT. As protein: CASSTITGRSPLHF.

This chain connects TRBV11-2 to TRBJ2-1; a weak D match, TRBD2 (7 bases). The V end was cut by 7 bases, the J end by 4 bases, with 23 bases between. There are 17 residues in the CDR3. Germline V gene lookup returns CDR1 SGHAT and CDR2 FQNNGV. Here the CDR3 reads CASTRSVGGEFYNEQFF. CDR3 nucleotide sequence: TGTGCCAGCACCCGATCGGTAGGGGGGGAGTTTTACAATGAGCAGTTCTTC.